The 24 T cell receptor beta chains reported below all come from one sample, sequenced in a study of T cells in Graves' hyperthyroidism and ophthalmopathy. It was RNA transcripts that yielded the amplified TCR beta CDR3 regions. Researchers ran a first-round RT-PCR on the TCR CDR3 using the HTBI primer set. One entry per CDR3 protein results from TCRdb running MiXCR on the multiplex PCR reads. Among approximately 220,000 distinct CDR3 sequences listed, around 20% were seen once. Sequencing was done on a sample of blood. These receptors came from a man aged 35-49 years with Graves' hyperthyroidism.

This clonotype was recorded many times. This sequence joins TRBV5-1 and TRBJ2-2; D ambiguous. CDR3 length: 16 residues. V lost 4 bases and J lost 0, with 13 bases in between. Germline values: CDR1 SGHRS, CDR2 YFSETQ. CDR3 DNA sequence: TGCGCCAGCAGCCCAACCACCTTTTCGAACACCGGGGAGCTGTTTTTT. Translated: CASSPTTFSNTGELFF.

Only a few counts were recorded for this clonotype. The V gene is TRBV3-1, the J gene TRBJ1-2, with TRBD1 identical over 8 bases. Losses at the gene ends were 3 bases for V and 4 bases for J; bases not matched to a gene: 4. CDR3 size: 14 residues. The V gene's germline CDR1 is LGHDT and CDR2 YNNKEL (reference sequence). This chain's CDR3 is CASSQPTGGYGYTF. As DNA, the CDR3 is TGTGCCAGCAGCCAGCCTACAGGGGGCTATGGCTACACCTTC. The whole variable domain, remainder taken from reference TRBV3-1 and TRBJ1-2, is DTAVSQTPKYLVTQMGNDKSIKCEQNLGHDTMYWYKQDSKKFLKIMFSYNNKELIINETVPNRFSPKSPDKAHLNLHINSLELGDSAVYFCASSQPTGGYGYTFGSGTRLTVV.

The table lists this clonotype with a few counts. The chain recombines TRBV6-1 with TRBJ2-5; 10 nucleotides agree with TRBD2. The CDR3 length is 15 residues. Trimming took 5 bases from V and 5 from J; bases not matched to a gene: 8. Germline lookup yields CDR1 MNHNS and CDR2 SASEGT. The CDR3 coding sequence is TGTGCCAGCAGTCCGTCTAGCGGGGGCCTGGAGACCCAGTACTTC. It specifies CASSPSSGGLETQYF.

This clonotype was found a few times. V and J are TRBV20-1 and TRBJ2-5, with 7 bases lining up with TRBD2. The germline V gene has CDR1 DFQATT and CDR2 SNEGSKA (reference sequence). With V trimmed by 3 bases and J by 5 bases, 6 bases remained unmatched. The CDR3 has 13 amino acids. The CDR3 here is CSASASGTETQYF. The DNA for the CDR3 is TGCAGTGCTAGTGCTAGCGGAACGGAGACCCAGTACTTC.

This clonotype was detected many times. The chain is built from TRBV5-1 and TRBJ2-7, with 12 bases that match TRBD1. The ends lost 4 bases at V and 4 bases at J; junction bases unmatched: 6. The CDR3 spans 15 residues. CDR1 SGHRS and CDR2 YFSETQ come from the germline V gene. The CDR3 loop reads CASSGGTGGGYEQYF. Here the CDR3 DNA reads TGCGCCAGCAGCGGAGGGACAGGGGGCGGTTACGAGCAGTACTTC.

V and J are TRBV7-8 and TRBJ1-4, with a tentative D call TRBD1 (6 bases). CDR3 length equals 19 residues. Trimming cost V 3 bases and J 0 bases, with 20 bases left between them. Germline V gene sequence: CDR1 SGHVS, CDR2 FQNEAQ. The CDR3, as DNA: TGTGCCAGCAGCTTCAAACCAGGGGCGACAGGAGCAACTAATGAAAAACTGTTTTTT. Amino acids: CASSFKPGATGATNEKLFF. Full variable domain (missing parts from reference TRBV7-8 and TRBJ1-4): GAGVSQSPRYKVAKRGQDVALRCDPISGHVSLFWYQQALGQGPEFLTYFQNEAQLDKSGLPSDRFFAERPEGSVSTLKIQRTQQEDSAVYLCASSFKPGATGATNEKLFFGSGTQLSVL.

This clonotype was recorded many times. The chain uses TRBV28 and TRBJ1-2; D gene ambiguous. The CDR3 consists of 11 residues. Germline CDR1 reads MDHEN; CDR2 reads SYDVKM. Deletions cut 4 bases from V and 5 bases from J, with 5 bases between. CDR3 DNA: TGTGCCAGCAGTTCGGGGTATGGCTACACCTTC. Its protein product is CASSSGYGYTF.

This clonotype was recorded at least ten times. This sequence joins TRBV7-9 and TRBJ1-2, with D unresolved. Germline loops: CDR1 SEHNR, CDR2 FQNEAQ (reference sequence). The CDR3 runs 13 residues. Deletions cut 1 base from V and 6 bases from J, with 9 bases between. The CDR3 DNA sequence: TGTGCCAGCAGCTTAGGCTCCAACGATGGCTACACCTTC. Protein sequence: CASSLGSNDGYTF. The variable domain in full, completed from reference TRBV7-9 and TRBJ1-2, reads DTGVSQNPRHKITKRGQNVTFRCDPISEHNRLYWYRQTLGQGPEFLTYFQNEAQLEKSRLLSDRFSAERPKGSFSTLEIQRTEQGDSAMYLCASSLGSNDGYTFGSGTRLTVV.

In its sample, this clonotype was seen many times. The chain recombines TRBV7-9 with TRBJ2-7; possibly TRBD2 for D (5 bases). Germline loops: CDR1 SEHNR, CDR2 FQNEAQ (reference sequence). With 1 base removed from V and 7 bases from J, the gap between germline ends came to 11 bases. The CDR3 totals 13 residues. The CDR3 DNA sequence: TGTGCCAGCAGCTTAGGGCCCTCGGGGGAGCAGTACTTC. Its protein is CASSLGPSGEQYF.

This clonotype was counted at least ten times. The gene calls are TRBV6-1 and TRBJ2-5; TRBD1 or TRBD2 may be the D gene (5 bases each). CDR3 size: 13 residues. Germline V CDR1 and CDR2: MNHNS, SASEGT. Trimming removed 7 bases from V and 5 bases from J, with 14 bases in between. The CDR3 DNA follows: TGTGCCAGCACCGGGACCTGGTCGGAGACCCAGTACTTC. Amino acid sequence: CASTGTWSETQYF.

This clonotype was seen repeatedly, ten times or more. This chain joins TRBV7-2 and TRBJ2-5; 10 bases are a match to TRBD2. Germline V CDR1 and CDR2: SGHTA, FQGNSA. Trimming took 0 bases from V and 5 from J; bases not matched to a gene: 12. This CDR3 has 18 residues. The CDR3 spells CASSLARSSSGGRETQYF. Here the CDR3 DNA reads TGTGCCAGCAGCTTAGCGCGTAGTAGTAGCGGGGGGAGGGAGACCCAGTACTTC. Full variable domain (remainder filled in from reference TRBV7-2 and TRBJ2-5): GAGVSQSPSNKVTEKGKDVELRCDPISGHTALYWYRQSLGQGLEFLIYFQGNSAPDKSGLPSDRFSAERTGGSVSTLTIQRTQQEDSAVYLCASSLARSSSGGRETQYFGPGTRLLVL.

The chain combines TRBV4-3 with TRBJ1-5; weak D call: TRBD1 (5 bases). CDR3 size: 20 residues. V dropped 4 bases and J dropped 0 bases, with 25 bases sitting between them. Germline CDR1 reads LGHNA; CDR2 reads YSLEER. The CDR3 region is CASSLFPPGAREDSNQPQHF. Written as DNA, the CDR3 is TGCGCCAGCAGCCTGTTCCCCCCTGGGGCCAGGGAAGATAGCAATCAGCCCCAGCATTTT.

This clonotype was picked up many times. The gene calls are TRBV28 and TRBJ2-7, with D tentatively TRBD2 (5 bases). V shed 3 bases and J shed 7 bases, with 7 bases lying between them. The germline gives CDR1 MDHEN, CDR2 SYDVKM. The CDR3 runs to 11 residues. The CDR3 DNA follows: TGTGCCAGCAGTTTGACTAAAGAGCAGTACTTC. Translation gives CASSLTKEQYF. Full variable domain (remainder filled in from reference TRBV28 and TRBJ2-7): DVKVTQSSRYLVKRTGEKVFLECVQDMDHENMFWYRQDPGLGLRLIYFSYDVKMKEKGDIPEGYSVSREKKERFSLILESASTNQTSMYLCASSLTKEQYFGPGTRLTVT.

This clonotype was seen only a few times. V is TRBV10-3 and J is TRBJ1-3, with a tentative D call TRBD1 (5 bases). CDR1 is ENHRY, CDR2 SYGVKD, per germline. The CDR3 covers 15 residues. Trimming took 2 bases from V and 2 from J, leaving 10 bases between them. CDR3: CAISEDSIPGNTIYF. In nucleotides, the CDR3 is TGTGCCATCAGTGAGGACAGCATACCTGGAAACACCATATATTTT.

The rearrangement links TRBV5-1 to TRBJ2-4, with 7 bases matching TRBD1. Losses at the gene ends were 2 bases for V and 6 bases for J; bases not matched to a gene: 2. CDR1 is SGHRS, CDR2 YFSETQ, per germline. This CDR3 has 13 residues. In DNA, the CDR3 is TGCGCCAGCAGCTTCGGGACAGCAAACATTCAGTACTTC. This codes for CASSFGTANIQYF.

This clonotype was counted at least ten times. In DNA, the CDR3 is TGTGCCAGCAGCAACTGGGACAGGACTAATGGCTACACCTTC. Protein product: CASSNWDRTNGYTF. This chain joins TRBV12-3 or TRBV12-4 and TRBJ1-2, with TRBD1 matching 8 bases. V lost 6 bases and J lost 6; bases outside the gene matches: 9. This CDR3 has 14 amino acids.

In this sample, this clonotype turned up many times. The gene calls are TRBV5-5 and TRBJ1-2; no clear D. Between the trimmed V and J ends, which lost 4 bases and 0 bases, there was a span of 16 bases. Looked up from germline, CDR1 is SGHKS and CDR2 is YYEKEE (reference sequence). The CDR3 length is 16 residues. For the CDR3, the DNA is TGTGCCAGCAGCATAGGACCCTCCGCGGCTAACTATGGCTACACCTTC. Amino acids: CASSIGPSAANYGYTF.

This clonotype has ten or more counts. The rearrangement joins TRBV11-3 to TRBJ2-3; D is undetermined. The V end was cut by 0 bases, the J end by 6 bases, with 4 bases between. This CDR3 comprises 12 residues. Germline loops: CDR1 SGHNT, CDR2 YENEEA. The CDR3 DNA reads TGTGCCAGCAGCTTAGAGGCCGATACGCAGTATTTT. This gives the protein CASSLEADTQYF.

This clonotype was recorded many times. The chain is built from TRBV12-3 or TRBV12-4 and TRBJ1-2; 9 positions match TRBD1. The junction had 12 bases not matched to a gene; V was cut back by 6 bases and J by 7 bases. This CDR3 region has 15 residues. The CDR3 here is CASRPSGTGYSGYTF. DNA of the CDR3: TGTGCCAGCAGGCCGTCCGGGACAGGGTATAGTGGCTACACCTTC.

This clonotype has just a few counts. This chain uses TRBV6-2 or TRBV6-3 with TRBJ1-1; no clear D. The CDR3 has 14 residues. The V end lost 2 bases, the J end lost 4 bases, and 11 bases lay between the germline ends. CDR1 and CDR2 from the germline V gene are MNHEY and SVGEGT. As DNA, the CDR3 is TGTGCCAGCAGTTACGTCCTAAGGAGCACTGAAGCTTTCTTT. Encoded protein: CASSYVLRSTEAFF.

This clonotype was detected ten times or more. This chain joins TRBV18 and TRBJ1-2; D is possibly TRBD1 (5 bases). Trimming removed 2 bases from V and 4 bases from J, with 14 bases in between. Germline V gene sequence: CDR1 KGHSH, CDR2 LQKENI. This CDR3 contains 15 residues. The CDR3 DNA follows: TGTGCCAGCTCACCAAGCAGCACGGGGACCTATGGCTACACCTTC. It translates to CASSPSSTGTYGYTF.

This clonotype was recorded a few times. The rearrangement joins TRBV10-3 to TRBJ1-2; D ambiguous. Germline V lookup: CDR1 ENHRY, CDR2 SYGVKD. The germline V and J ends were trimmed by 2 bases and 8 bases, with 15 bases remaining between them. The CDR3 loop spans 14 amino acids. The CDR3 nucleotides are TGTGCCATCAGTGAGCAATATGACCTAGGGGGCTACACCTTC. Translating gives CAISEQYDLGGYTF.

The rearrangement links TRBV28 to TRBJ2-1; the match to TRBD1 covers 7 bases. Germline CDR1 reads MDHEN; CDR2 reads SYDVKM. V was clipped by 6 bases and J by 4 bases; unmatched bases: 12. There are 16 residues in the CDR3. The CDR3 sequence: CASRGAGTEEYNEQFF. CDR3 sequence (DNA): TGTGCCAGCAGGGGAGCCGGGACAGAAGAATACAATGAGCAGTTCTTC.

This clonotype was counted many times. V gene TRBV3-1 combines with J gene TRBJ1-3, with D hard to call. The V end lost 5 bases, the J end lost 6 bases, and 11 bases lay between the germline ends. CDR1 and CDR2 (germline): LGHDT, YNNKEL (reference sequence). CDR3 size: 13 residues. This CDR3 is CASSLTRTNTIYF. CDR3 coding DNA: TGTGCCAGCAGCTTGACACGTACAAACACCATATATTTT.